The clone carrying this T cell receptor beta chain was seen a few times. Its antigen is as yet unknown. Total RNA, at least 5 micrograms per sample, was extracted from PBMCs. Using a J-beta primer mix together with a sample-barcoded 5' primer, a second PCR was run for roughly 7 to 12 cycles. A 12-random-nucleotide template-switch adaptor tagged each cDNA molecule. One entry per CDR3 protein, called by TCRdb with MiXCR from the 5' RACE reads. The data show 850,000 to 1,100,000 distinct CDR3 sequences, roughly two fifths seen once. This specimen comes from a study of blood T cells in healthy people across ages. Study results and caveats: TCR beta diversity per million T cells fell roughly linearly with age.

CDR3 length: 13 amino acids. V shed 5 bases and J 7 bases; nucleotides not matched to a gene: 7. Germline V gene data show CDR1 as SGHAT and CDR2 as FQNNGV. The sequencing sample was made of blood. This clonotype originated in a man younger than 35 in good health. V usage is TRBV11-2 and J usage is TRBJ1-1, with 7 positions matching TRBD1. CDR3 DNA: TGTGCCAGCAGCGAATACCGGGACAGTGAAGCTTTCTTT. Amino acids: CASSEYRDSEAFF. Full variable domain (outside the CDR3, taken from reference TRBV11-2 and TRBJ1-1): EAGVAQSPRYKIIEKRQSVAFWCNPISGHATLYWYQQILGQGPKLLIQFQNNGVVDDSQLPKDRFSAERLKGVDSTLKIQPAKLEDSAVYLCASSEYRDSEAFFGQGTRLTVV.